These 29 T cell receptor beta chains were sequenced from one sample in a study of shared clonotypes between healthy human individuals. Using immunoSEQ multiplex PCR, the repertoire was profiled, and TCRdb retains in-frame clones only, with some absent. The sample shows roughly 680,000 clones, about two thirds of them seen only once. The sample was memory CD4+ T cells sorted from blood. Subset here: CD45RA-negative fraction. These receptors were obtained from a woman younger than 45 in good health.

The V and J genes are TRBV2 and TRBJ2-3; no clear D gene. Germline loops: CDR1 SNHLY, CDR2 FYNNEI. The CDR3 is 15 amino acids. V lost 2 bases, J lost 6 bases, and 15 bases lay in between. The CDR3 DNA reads TGTGCCAGCAGTGAACAGCTATCCCCCTCGGATACGCAGTATTTT. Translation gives CASSEQLSPSDTQYF.

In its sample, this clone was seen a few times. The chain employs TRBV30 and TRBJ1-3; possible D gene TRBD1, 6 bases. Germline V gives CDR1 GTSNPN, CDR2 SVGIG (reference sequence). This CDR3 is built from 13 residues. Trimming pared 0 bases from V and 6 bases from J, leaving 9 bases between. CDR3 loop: CAWSVQGPNTIYF. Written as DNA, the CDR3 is TGTGCCTGGAGTGTACAGGGACCAAACACCATATATTTT. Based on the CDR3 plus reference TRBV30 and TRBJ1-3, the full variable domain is SQTIHQWPATLVQPVGSPLSLECTVEGTSNPNLYWYRQAAGRGLQLLFYSVGIGQISSEVPQNLSASRPQDRQFILSSKKLLLSDSGFYLCAWSVQGPNTIYFGEGSWLTVV.

CDR3 protein: CASSLLGSSGYLTQYF. The CDR3, as DNA: TGTGCCAGCAGCTTACTCGGGTCTAGCGGGTACCTTACGCAGTATTTT. The J gene is TRBJ2-3, the V gene TRBV7-8; 8 bases are a match to TRBD2. The CDR3 has 16 residues. Germline V gene sequence: CDR1 SGHVS, CDR2 FQNEAQ. Germline trimming cut 2 bases from V and 8 bases from J; bases unmatched to any gene: 12.

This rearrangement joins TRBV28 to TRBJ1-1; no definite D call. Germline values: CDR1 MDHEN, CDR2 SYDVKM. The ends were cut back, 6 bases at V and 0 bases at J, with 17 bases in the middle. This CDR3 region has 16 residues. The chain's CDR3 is CASSVVGELMNTEAFF. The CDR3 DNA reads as TGTGCCAGCAGCGTAGTCGGGGAGCTGATGAACACTGAAGCTTTCTTT.

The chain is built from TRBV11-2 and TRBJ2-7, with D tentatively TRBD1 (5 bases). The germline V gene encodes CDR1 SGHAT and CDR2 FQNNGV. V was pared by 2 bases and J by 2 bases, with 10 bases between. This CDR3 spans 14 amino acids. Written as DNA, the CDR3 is TGTGCCAGCAGCTTATACGAGACAGCCTACGAGCAGTACTTC. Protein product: CASSLYETAYEQYF.

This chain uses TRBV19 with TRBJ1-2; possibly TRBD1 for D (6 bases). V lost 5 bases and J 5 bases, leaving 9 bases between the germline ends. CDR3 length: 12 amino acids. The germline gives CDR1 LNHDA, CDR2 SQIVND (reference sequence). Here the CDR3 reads CASSGRGYGYTF. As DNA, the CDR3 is TGTGCCAGTAGTGGCAGGGGATATGGCTACACCTTC.

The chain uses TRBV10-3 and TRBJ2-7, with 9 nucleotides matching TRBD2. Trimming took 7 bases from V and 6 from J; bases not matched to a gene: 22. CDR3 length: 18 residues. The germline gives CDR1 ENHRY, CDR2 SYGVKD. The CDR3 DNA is TGTGCCATCACCCAAACCTGGCTGATTGGGACTAGCTCTCGCGAGCAGTACTTC. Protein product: CAITQTWLIGTSSREQYF.

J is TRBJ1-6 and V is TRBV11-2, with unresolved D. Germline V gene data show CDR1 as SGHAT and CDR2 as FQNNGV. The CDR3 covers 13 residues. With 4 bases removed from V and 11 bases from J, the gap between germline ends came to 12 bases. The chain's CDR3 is CASSSNPRTPLHF. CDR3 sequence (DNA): TGTGCCAGCAGCTCAAACCCTCGGACACCCCTCCACTTT.

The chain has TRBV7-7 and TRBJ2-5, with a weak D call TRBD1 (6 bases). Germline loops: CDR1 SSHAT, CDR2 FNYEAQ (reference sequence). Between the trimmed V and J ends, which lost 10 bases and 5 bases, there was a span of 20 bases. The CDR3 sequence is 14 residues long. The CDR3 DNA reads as TGTGCCACCCGACTGACAGGTAGGTCCGAGACCCAGTACTTC. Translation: CATRLTGRSETQYF.

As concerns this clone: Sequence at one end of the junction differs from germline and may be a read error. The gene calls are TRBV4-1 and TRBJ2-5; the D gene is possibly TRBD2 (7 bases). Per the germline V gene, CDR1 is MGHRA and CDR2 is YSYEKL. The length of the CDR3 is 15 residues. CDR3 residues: CASSQDGGGQGTQYF. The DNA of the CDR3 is TGCGCCAGCAGCCAAGACGGCGGGGGACAAGGGACCCAGTACTTC.

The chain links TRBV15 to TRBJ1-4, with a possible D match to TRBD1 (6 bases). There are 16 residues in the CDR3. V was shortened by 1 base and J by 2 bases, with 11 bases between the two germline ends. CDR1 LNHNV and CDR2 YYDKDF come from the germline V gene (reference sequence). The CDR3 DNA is TGTGCCACCAGCAGAGGGTCCGGGGGCACTAATGAAAAACTGTTTTTT. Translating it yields CATSRGSGGTNEKLFF.

CDR3 loop: CASGLARMGGARTDTQYF. The DNA of the CDR3 is TGTGCTAGTGGTTTGGCGAGGATGGGGGGGGCTCGCACAGATACGCAGTATTTT. The J gene is TRBJ2-3, the V gene TRBV12-5; D possibly corresponds to TRBD2 (7 bases). The CDR3 has 18 amino acids. Trimming removed 1 base from V and 1 base from J, with 18 bases in between. CDR1 and CDR2 from the germline V gene are LGHNT and FRNRAP.

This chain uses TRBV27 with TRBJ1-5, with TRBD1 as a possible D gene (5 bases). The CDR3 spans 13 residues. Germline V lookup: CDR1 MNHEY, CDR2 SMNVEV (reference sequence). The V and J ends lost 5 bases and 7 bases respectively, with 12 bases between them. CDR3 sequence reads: CASSPTRVQPQHF. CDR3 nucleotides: TGTGCCAGCAGTCCAACCAGGGTACAGCCCCAGCATTTT.

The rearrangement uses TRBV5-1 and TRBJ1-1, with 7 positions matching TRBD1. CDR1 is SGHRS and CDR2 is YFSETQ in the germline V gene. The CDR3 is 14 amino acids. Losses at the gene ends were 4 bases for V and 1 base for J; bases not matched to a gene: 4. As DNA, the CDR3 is TGCGCCAGCAGCCTGGGACAGACGAACACTGAAGCTTTCTTT. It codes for CASSLGQTNTEAFF.

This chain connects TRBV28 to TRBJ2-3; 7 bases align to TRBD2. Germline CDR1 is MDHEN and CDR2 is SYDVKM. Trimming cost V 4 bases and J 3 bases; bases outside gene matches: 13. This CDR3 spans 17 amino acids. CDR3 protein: CASSSLLTSVLTDTQYF. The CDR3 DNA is TGTGCCAGCAGTTCCCTCCTCACTAGCGTACTAACAGATACGCAGTATTTT.

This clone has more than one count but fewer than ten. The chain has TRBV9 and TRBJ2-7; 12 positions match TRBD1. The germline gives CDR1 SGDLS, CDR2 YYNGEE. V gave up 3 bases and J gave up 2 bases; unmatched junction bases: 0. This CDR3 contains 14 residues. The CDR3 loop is CASSGDRGPYEQYF. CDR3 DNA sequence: TGTGCCAGCAGCGGGGACAGGGGGCCCTACGAGCAGTACTTC.

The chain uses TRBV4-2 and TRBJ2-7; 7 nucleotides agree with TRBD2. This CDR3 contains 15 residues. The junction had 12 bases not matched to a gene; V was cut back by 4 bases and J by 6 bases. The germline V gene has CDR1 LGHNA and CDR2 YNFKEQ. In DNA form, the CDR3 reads TGTGCCAGCAGCCGAGAGGGGACGGGAGGTACCGAGCAGTACTTC. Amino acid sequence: CASSREGTGGTEQYF.

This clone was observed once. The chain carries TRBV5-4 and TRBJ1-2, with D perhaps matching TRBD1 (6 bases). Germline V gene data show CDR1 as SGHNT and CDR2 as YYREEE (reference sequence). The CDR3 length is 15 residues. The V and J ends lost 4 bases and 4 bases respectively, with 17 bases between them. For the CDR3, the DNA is TGTGCCAGCAGCACAAGTACAGGGACGAGCTATGGCTACACCTTC. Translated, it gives CASSTSTGTSYGYTF.

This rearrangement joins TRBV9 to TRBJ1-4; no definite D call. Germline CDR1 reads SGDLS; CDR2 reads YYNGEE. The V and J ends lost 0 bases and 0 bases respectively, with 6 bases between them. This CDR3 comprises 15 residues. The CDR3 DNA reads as TGTGCCAGCAGCGTAGGGGTGACAACTAATGAAAAACTGTTTTTT. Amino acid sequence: CASSVGVTTNEKLFF.

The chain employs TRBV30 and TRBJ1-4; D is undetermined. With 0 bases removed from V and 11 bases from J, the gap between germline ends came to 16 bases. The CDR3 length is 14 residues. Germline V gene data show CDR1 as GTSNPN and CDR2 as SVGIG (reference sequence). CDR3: CAWSVGGGEEKLFF. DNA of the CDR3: TGTGCCTGGAGTGTAGGAGGAGGTGAGGAGAAACTGTTTTTT.

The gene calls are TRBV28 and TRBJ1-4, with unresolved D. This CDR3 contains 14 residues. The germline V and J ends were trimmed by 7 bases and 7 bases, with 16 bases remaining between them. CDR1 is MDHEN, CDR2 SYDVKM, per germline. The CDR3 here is CASTSDLTAEKLFF. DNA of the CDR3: TGTGCCAGCACCTCGGATCTAACAGCTGAAAAACTGTTTTTT. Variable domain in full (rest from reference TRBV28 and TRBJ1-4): DVKVTQSSRYLVKRTGEKVFLECVQDMDHENMFWYRQDPGLGLRLIYFSYDVKMKEKGDIPEGYSVSREKKERFSLILESASTNQTSMYLCASTSDLTAEKLFFGSGTQLSVL.

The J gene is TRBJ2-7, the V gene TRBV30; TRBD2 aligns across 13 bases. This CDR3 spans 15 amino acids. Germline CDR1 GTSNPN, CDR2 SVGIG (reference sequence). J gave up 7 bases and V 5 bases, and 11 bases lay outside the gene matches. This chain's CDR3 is CAWVSGLAGVGEQYF. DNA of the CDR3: TGTGCCTGGGTCTCTGGACTAGCGGGAGTAGGAGAGCAGTACTTC.

CDR3 region: CASSNNRKGMYGYTF. CDR3 coding DNA: TGTGCCAGCAGTAACAACAGGAAGGGGATGTATGGCTACACCTTC. The chain uses TRBV25-1 and TRBJ1-2; D possibly corresponds to TRBD1 (5 bases). Germline V gene lookup returns CDR1 MGHDK and CDR2 SYGVNS. The CDR3 is 15 amino acids. V shed 5 bases and J shed 5 bases, with 18 bases lying between them.

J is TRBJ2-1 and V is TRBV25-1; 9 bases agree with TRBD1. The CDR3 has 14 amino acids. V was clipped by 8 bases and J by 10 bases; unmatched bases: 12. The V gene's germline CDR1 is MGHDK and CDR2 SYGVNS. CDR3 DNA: TGTGCCAGCTCATCGGGACAGGGTACGGACGAGCAGTTCTTC. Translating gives CASSSGQGTDEQFF. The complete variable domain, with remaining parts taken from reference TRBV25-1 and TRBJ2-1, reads EADIYQTPRYLVIGTGKKITLECSQTMGHDKMYWYQQDPGMELHLIHYSYGVNSTEKGDLSSESTVSRIRTEHFPLTLESARPSHTSQYLCASSSGQGTDEQFFGPGTRLTVL.

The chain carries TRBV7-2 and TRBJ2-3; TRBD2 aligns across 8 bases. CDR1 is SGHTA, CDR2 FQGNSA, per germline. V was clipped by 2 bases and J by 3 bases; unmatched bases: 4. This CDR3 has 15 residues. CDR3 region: CASSLRSGSTDTQYF. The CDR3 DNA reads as TGTGCCAGCAGCTTACGAAGCGGGAGTACAGATACGCAGTATTTT. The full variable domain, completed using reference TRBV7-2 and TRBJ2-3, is GAGVSQSPSNKVTEKGKDVELRCDPISGHTALYWYRQSLGQGLEFLIYFQGNSAPDKSGLPSDRFSAERTGGSVSTLTIQRTQQEDSAVYLCASSLRSGSTDTQYFGPGTRLTVL.

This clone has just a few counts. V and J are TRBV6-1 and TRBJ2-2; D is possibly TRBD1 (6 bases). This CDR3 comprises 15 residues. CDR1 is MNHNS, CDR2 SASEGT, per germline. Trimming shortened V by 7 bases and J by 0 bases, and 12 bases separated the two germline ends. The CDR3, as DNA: TGTGCCAGCACGCACGGACAGCCGAACACCGGGGAGCTGTTTTTT. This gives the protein CASTHGQPNTGELFF.

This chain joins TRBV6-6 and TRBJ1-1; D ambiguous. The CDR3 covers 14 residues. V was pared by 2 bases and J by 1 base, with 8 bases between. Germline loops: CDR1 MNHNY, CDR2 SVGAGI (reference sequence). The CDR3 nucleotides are TGTGCCAGCAGTTACCTGGGATCGAACACTGAAGCTTTCTTT. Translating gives CASSYLGSNTEAFF.

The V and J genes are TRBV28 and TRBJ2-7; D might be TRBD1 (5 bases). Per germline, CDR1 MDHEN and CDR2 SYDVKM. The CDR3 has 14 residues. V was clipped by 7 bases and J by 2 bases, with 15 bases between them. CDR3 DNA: TGTGCCAGCACCAGAACAGGTTCCACCTACGAGCAGTACTTC. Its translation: CASTRTGSTYEQYF. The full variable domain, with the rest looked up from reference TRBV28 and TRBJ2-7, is DVKVTQSSRYLVKRTGEKVFLECVQDMDHENMFWYRQDPGLGLRLIYFSYDVKMKEKGDIPEGYSVSREKKERFSLILESASTNQTSMYLCASTRTGSTYEQYFGPGTRLTVT.

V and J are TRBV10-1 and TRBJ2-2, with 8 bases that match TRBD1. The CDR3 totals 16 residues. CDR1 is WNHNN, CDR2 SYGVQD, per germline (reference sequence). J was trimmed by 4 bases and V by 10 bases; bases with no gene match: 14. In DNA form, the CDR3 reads TGCGCCACCAGCCCCGTCCAGGGGGCGCTCACCGGGGAGCTGTTTTTT. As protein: CATSPVQGALTGELFF.